This T cell receptor beta chain comes out of a study of blood T cell repertoires in COVID-19 (dated by TCRdb to about 2020). Background on the whole study: Collaborator samples came from the United States, Italy and Spain and covered acute and convalescent phases of COVID-19. The material from the prospective study consisted of cDNA or gDNA derived from T cells, B-cell-depleted T cells, or PBMCs. Deeply sampled blood TCRbeta repertoires from subjects exposed to, actively infected with, or recovered from COVID-19 were included in the dataset. The repertoires were released in a freely available public database meant as a resource for research on the immune response to SARS-CoV-2. The samples were drawn from the first 160 participants of the ongoing ImmuneRACE study and from 950 to 1,500 subjects provided by 6 global collaborators. Sample metadata almost always included a de-identified subject ID, COVID-19 status, age in years and sex. Where available, HLA class I and class II types were obtained from metadata supplied by the sample provider rather than from assay-based typing.

For this clone: The antigen this receptor binds is unknown. No much larger clone is present one base from it, and per-base qualities are unavailable.

The research as a whole found: How much clinical and demographic metadata was included differed by source and by participant, and the metadata was provided uncurated.

The collaborating institutions used their own protocols to collect whole blood in K2EDTA tubes. For TCRbeta analysis, collaborators shipped samples in one of three forms: frozen whole blood, isolated PBMCs, or DNA extracted from either of those sample types. The immunoSEQ Assay, a bias-controlled multiplex PCR, was used to amplify TCRbeta CDR3 regions from genomic DNA. In the source study's methods: The number of nucleated cells in each sample was estimated by amplification of reference gene primers within the assay. To quantify the absolute abundance of each unique TCRbeta CDR3 rearrangement, sequence reads were collapsed and filtered. For each sample, productive Simpson clonality was calculated by taking the square root of Simpson's diversity index across productive rearrangements. As stored in TCRdb, this immuneACCESS dataset retains in-frame rearrangements with V and J assigned. A fraction of the clones does not appear; measured against another copy, unresolved V genes explain less than half of the discrepancy, and the remainder lacks a known reason. Clone size and the V and J calls come from that table; the DNA yielded D and trimming. The sample table holds around 70,000 clones, of which roughly 80% were seen once. About 7% of the sample comes from the top ten.

V loses 6 bases at its end and J loses 5 bases; junction bases beyond the gene matches: 8. Based on the germline V gene, the CDR1 and CDR2 sequences are MNHEY and SVGAGI. The CDR3 covers 14 residues, taking in both the cysteine and the phenylalanine. Solely the CDR3 DNA is kept, with 42 bases framed from the first base. The sample consisted of peripheral blood. This receptor chain uses TRBV6-5 and TRBJ2-5; the central 8 bases match TRBD2. The receptor comes from a man in his fifties or sixties with acute or convalescent COVID-19. The CDR3 region: CASRTAGGGETQYF. The DNA sequence is as follows: TGTGCCAGCAGGACCGCGGGAGGTGGGGAGACCCAGTACTTC.